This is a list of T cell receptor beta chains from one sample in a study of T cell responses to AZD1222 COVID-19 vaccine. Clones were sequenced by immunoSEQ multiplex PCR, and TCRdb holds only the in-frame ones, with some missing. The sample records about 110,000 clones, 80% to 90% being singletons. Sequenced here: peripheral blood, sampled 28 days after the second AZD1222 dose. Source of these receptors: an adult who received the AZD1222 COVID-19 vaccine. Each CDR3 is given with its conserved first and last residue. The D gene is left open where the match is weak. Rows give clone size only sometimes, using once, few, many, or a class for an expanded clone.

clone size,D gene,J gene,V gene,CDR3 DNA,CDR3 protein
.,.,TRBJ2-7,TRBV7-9,TGTGCCAGCAGCCCACACGCCGGGACTGCCTCCTACGAGCAGTACTTC,CASSPHAGTASYEQYF
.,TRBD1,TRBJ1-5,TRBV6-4,TGTGCCAGCAGTGCACAGGGGATGGGTCAGCCCCAGCATTTT,CASSAQGMGQPQHF
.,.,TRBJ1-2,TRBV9,TGTGCCAGCAGCGTAACTCCGCAGACTAACTATGGCTACACCTTC,CASSVTPQTNYGYTF
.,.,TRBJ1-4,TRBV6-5,TGTGCCAGCAAAGGCGGGGAGGCCGGTAATGAAAAACTGTTTTTT,CASKGGEAGNEKLFF
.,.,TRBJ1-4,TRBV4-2,TGTGCCAGCAGCGTCAGCGGTGGGGTGTCTGAAAAACTGTTTTTT,CASSVSGGVSEKLFF
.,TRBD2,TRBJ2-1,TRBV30,TGTGCCTGGAGGGCGGGCGGAGCAGCGGGAGGATACAATGAGCAGTTCTTC,CAWRAGGAAGGYNEQFF
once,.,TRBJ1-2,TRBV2,TGTGCCAGCAGTTGGTCGGAACTTAACTATGGCTACACCTTC,CASSWSELNYGYTF
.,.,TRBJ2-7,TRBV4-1,TGCGCCAGCAGCCAAGGCCCCGGTGACAGAGTCTACGAGCAGTACTTC,CASSQGPGDRVYEQYF
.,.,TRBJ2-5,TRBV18,TGTGCCAGCTCACCACCCTCTCAAGAGACCCAGTACTTC,CASSPPSQETQYF
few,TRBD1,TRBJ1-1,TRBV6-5,TGTGCCAGCAGTCGGCCTCGGACAGGGGACACTGAAGCTTTCTTT,CASSRPRTGDTEAFF
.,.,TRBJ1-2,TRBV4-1,TGCGCCAGCAGCCAAGGAGGGGCTAAAGGCTACACCTTC,CASSQGGAKGYTF
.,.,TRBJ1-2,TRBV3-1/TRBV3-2,TGTGCCAGCTCACCGGGCCTGAACTATGGCTACACCTTC,CASSPGLNYGYTF
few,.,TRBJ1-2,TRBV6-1,TGTGCCAGCAGTGAAGTCAGCTACTATGGCTACACCTTC,CASSEVSYYGYTF
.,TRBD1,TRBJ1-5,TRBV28,TGTGCCAGCAGTACAGGGGGCAGTCAGCCCCAGCATTTT,CASSTGGSQPQHF
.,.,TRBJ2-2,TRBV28,TGTGCCAGCACAGTGGGAGGGGGCTACGGGGAGCTGTTTTTT,CASTVGGGYGELFF
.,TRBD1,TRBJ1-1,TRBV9,TGTGCCAGCAGCGTAGGCACAGGGGGCTGGAACACTGAAGCTTTCTTT,CASSVGTGGWNTEAFF
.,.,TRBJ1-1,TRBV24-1,TGTGCCACCAGTGCGGCCGGAGGTGCTGAAGCTTTCTTT,CATSAAGGAEAFF
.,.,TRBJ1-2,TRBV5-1,TGCGCCAGCAGCTTCGAGGGATTAGGTGGCTACACCTTC,CASSFEGLGGYTF
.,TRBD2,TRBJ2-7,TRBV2,TGTGCCAGCAGACCAACTAGCGGGGGATCCTACGAGCAGTACTTC,CASRPTSGGSYEQYF
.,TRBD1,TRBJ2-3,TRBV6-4,TGTGCCAGCAGTGACATGACAGGGGGTAGGGATACGCAGTATTTT,CASSDMTGGRDTQYF
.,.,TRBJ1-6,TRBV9,TGTGCCAGCAGCGTAGAGGCCGATAATTCACCCCTCCACTTT,CASSVEADNSPLHF
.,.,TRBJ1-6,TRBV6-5,TGTGCCAGCAGTTACTCGAAGGCAGCTTATAATTCACCCCTCCACTTT,CASSYSKAAYNSPLHF
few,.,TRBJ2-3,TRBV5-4,TGTGCCAGCAGCTCCTTTAGTTTAGCCGCCTTGGCAGATACGCAGTATTTT,CASSSFSLAALADTQYF
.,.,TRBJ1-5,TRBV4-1,TGCGCCAGCAGCCATCAACAGGGAGGCAATCAGCCCCAGCATTTT,CASSHQQGGNQPQHF
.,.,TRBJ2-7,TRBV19,TGTGCCAGTGGCCCCTTGGCGTCCTCCTACGAGCAGTACTTC,CASGPLASSYEQYF
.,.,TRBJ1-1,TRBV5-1,TGCGCCAGCAGCAGGGGGGATTCCACTGAAGCTTTCTTT,CASSRGDSTEAFF
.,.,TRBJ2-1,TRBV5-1,TGCGCCACTGCAAGGGAACCGAGCTCCTACAATGAGCAGTTCTTC,CATAREPSSYNEQFF
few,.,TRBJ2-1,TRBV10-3,TGTGCCATCAGTGTTTCGAGTGATGAGCAGTTCTTC,CAISVSSDEQFF
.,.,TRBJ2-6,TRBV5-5,TGTGCCAGCAGCCACATGAACTCTGGGGCCAACGTCCTGACTTTC,CASSHMNSGANVLTF
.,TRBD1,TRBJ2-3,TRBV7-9,TGTGCCAGCAGCCCAGGACAGGGGGTGGCAGATACGCAGTATTTT,CASSPGQGVADTQYF
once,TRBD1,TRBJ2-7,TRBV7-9,TGTGCCAGCAGCCCATCGGTGGACAGGGGGCACTACGAGCAGTACTTC,CASSPSVDRGHYEQYF
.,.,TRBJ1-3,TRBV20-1,TGCAGTGCTAGTAAGGCCCCTGGAAACACCATATATTTT,CSASKAPGNTIYF
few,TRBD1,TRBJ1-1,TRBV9,TGTGCCAGCAGCGTAGTCCAGGGGGAGTTATGGTACACTGAAGCTTTCTTT,CASSVVQGELWYTEAFF
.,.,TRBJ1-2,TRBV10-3,TGTGCCATCAGTGACAGCGGGAGCTATGGCTACACCTTC,CAISDSGSYGYTF
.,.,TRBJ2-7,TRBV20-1,TGCAGTGCTAGAAGGGGATACGAGCAGTACTTC,CSARRGYEQYF